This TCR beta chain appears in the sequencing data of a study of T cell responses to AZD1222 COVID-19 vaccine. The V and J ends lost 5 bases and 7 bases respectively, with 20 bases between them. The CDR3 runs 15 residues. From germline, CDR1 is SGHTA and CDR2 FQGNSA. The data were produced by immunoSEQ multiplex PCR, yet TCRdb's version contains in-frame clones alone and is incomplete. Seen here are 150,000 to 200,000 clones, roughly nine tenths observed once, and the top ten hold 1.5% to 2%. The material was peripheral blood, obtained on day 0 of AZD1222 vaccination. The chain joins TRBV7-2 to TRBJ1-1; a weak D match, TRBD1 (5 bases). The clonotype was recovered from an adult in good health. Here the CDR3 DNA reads TGTGCCAGCAGCCGCCGCGGAGGGGTGAGGAATGAAGCTTTCTTT. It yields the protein CASSRRGGVRNEAFF.